The 26 T cell receptor beta chains presented below share a single source sample, sequenced in a study of monozygotic twins with inflammatory bowel disease. TCRdb reanalyzed the 5' RACE reads, giving one entry per CDR3 protein sequence and no DNA. The table gives 120,000 to 150,000 distinct CDR3 sequences; the top ten clones make up 2.4% of it. The specimen was blood. The receptors were gathered from a human donor with ulcerative colitis or Crohn's disease, or a healthy co-twin of an affected twin (not recorded which).

This rearrangement joins TRBV10-3 to TRBJ1-6. The CDR3 covers 14 residues. CDR1 and CDR2 (germline): ENHRY, SYGVKD. The CDR3 loop is CAIRQGPYNSPLHF.

The J gene is TRBJ1-4, the V gene TRBV5-4; TCRdb's D gene call, TRBD1, goes unchecked for lack of DNA. Germline V gene lookup returns CDR1 SGHNT and CDR2 YYREEE (reference sequence). The CDR3 spans 15 residues. CDR3 residues: CASSFTPGGVEKLFF.

The chain's CDR3 is CSARELMRDRTYEQYF. This sequence joins TRBV20-1 and TRBJ2-7; the D call of TRBD1 rests on TCRdb alone, since no DNA is present to check it. The germline V gene has CDR1 DFQATT and CDR2 SNEGSKA (reference sequence). The CDR3 consists of 16 residues.

The chain employs TRBV2 and TRBJ1-5; as DNA is missing, the TRBD1 call by TCRdb cannot be tested. CDR1 is SNHLY and CDR2 is FYNNEI in the germline V gene. The CDR3 runs to 14 residues. CDR3 sequence reads: CASSDGGPNQPQHF.

The rearrangement uses TRBV5-1 and TRBJ2-7; TCRdb picks TRBD1, but there is no DNA to check that call. The CDR3 is 16 residues long. The germline CDR1 and CDR2 sequences are SGHRS and YFSETQ. The CDR3 loop is CASSTGAGDRVHEQYF.

The V gene is TRBV7-9, the J gene TRBJ2-5; TCRdb reports TRBD1, a call that lacks DNA to check it against. CDR1 is SEHNR, CDR2 FQNEAQ, per germline (reference sequence). The CDR3 extends over 15 amino acids. This CDR3 is CASSFRDRGFETQYF.

V gene TRBV6-2 or TRBV6-3 combines with J gene TRBJ1-5. This CDR3 has 15 residues. From germline, CDR1 is MNHEY and CDR2 SVGEGT. The CDR3 loop is CASRGGVYSNQPQHF.

The gene calls are TRBV5-1 and TRBJ2-7; the TRBD1 assignment by TCRdb is unverifiable without DNA. From germline, CDR1 is SGHRS and CDR2 YFSETQ. The CDR3 runs 14 residues. This CDR3 reads CASSYLQGKYEQYF.

The chain joins TRBV10-3 to TRBJ2-7; the TCRdb D gene call, TRBD1, has no DNA to confirm it. Germline V gives CDR1 ENHRY, CDR2 SYGVKD. CDR3 length equals 16 residues. CDR3 residues: CAISDRQGRSSYEQYF.

This sequence joins TRBV30 and TRBJ2-7; TCRdb lists TRBD2, though no DNA is available to test this call. The CDR3 is made up of 17 amino acids. Germline CDR1 and CDR2: GTSNPN and SVGIG (reference sequence). The CDR3 region is CAWSVFQSGRQAREQYF.

The chain employs TRBV20-1 and TRBJ2-2; TCRdb picks TRBD1, but there is no DNA to check that call. The germline CDR1 and CDR2 sequences are DFQATT and SNEGSKA (reference sequence). The CDR3 length is 15 residues. CDR3 sequence: CSAREIGAWTGELFF.

The chain uses TRBV3-1 and TRBJ2-7. The CDR3 is 14 amino acids. Germline V lookup: CDR1 LGHDT, CDR2 YNNKEL (reference sequence). CDR3 amino acids: CASSQGLPTYEQYF.

CDR3 sequence reads: CAISSGQGVYEQYF. This chain joins TRBV10-3 and TRBJ2-7; TCRdb selects TRBD1, and the lack of DNA leaves this call unchecked. CDR3 length: 14 residues. Germline CDR1 and CDR2: ENHRY and SYGVKD.

The gene calls are TRBV5-4 and TRBJ2-4; TCRdb's D call, TRBD1, is unchecked because there is no DNA. This CDR3 comprises 15 residues. Germline lookup yields CDR1 SGHNT and CDR2 YYREEE (reference sequence). The CDR3 reads CASSRGQGAKNIQYF.

The chain links TRBV18 to TRBJ2-7. Looked up from germline, CDR1 is KGHSH and CDR2 is LQKENI. CDR3 size: 12 residues. The chain's CDR3 is CASSRDTPEQYF.

The gene calls are TRBV29-1 and TRBJ1-5; the D gene TCRdb calls, TRBD1, cannot be checked with no DNA. Per the germline V gene, CDR1 is SQVTM and CDR2 is ANQGSEA. CDR3 size: 14 residues. CDR3 loop: CSVPGPLKNQPQHF.

The V gene is TRBV9, the J gene TRBJ2-5; there is no DNA to check the TCRdb D call of TRBD2. The CDR3 spans 19 residues. In germline, CDR1 is SGDLS, CDR2 YYNGEE. CDR3: CASSSQKGTSGGPQETQYF.

The chain links TRBV5-1 to TRBJ1-5; TCRdb designates TRBD1, a call that cannot be tested without DNA. Germline lookup yields CDR1 SGHRS and CDR2 YFSETQ. The CDR3 is 21 amino acids. This chain's CDR3 is CASSLVLGPLLSNGSNQPQHF.

The chain is built from TRBV29-1 and TRBJ1-2. There are 13 residues in the CDR3. Germline-derived CDR1 and CDR2 are SQVTM and ANQGSEA. CDR3 in amino acids: CSVEESSGYGYTF.

The genes are TRBV20-1 and TRBJ2-7; there is no DNA to check the TCRdb D call of TRBD1. This CDR3 comprises 15 residues. Germline CDR1 DFQATT, CDR2 SNEGSKA (reference sequence). The CDR3: CSARLRVYGSYEQYF.

The chain combines TRBV20-1 with TRBJ1-1; TCRdb names TRBD1, which stays unverified in the absence of DNA. The CDR3 has 17 amino acids. Looked up from germline, CDR1 is DFQATT and CDR2 is SNEGSKA (reference sequence). CDR3 region: CSAYLHRAQLSNTEAFF.

The chain has TRBV27 and TRBJ2-1; the D call of TRBD2 rests on TCRdb alone, since no DNA is present to check it. Germline values: CDR1 MNHEY, CDR2 SMNVEV (reference sequence). The length of the CDR3 is 17 residues. CDR3 loop: CASSLRVSGGIYNEQFF.

The V call is TRBV10-3, the J call TRBJ2-2; there is no DNA to check the TCRdb D call of TRBD1. Germline CDR1 is ENHRY and CDR2 is SYGVKD. CDR3 size: 14 residues. The chain's CDR3 is CAISEGGNTGELFF.

V and J are TRBV24-1 and TRBJ1-4; TCRdb designates TRBD1, a call that cannot be tested without DNA. CDR1 and CDR2 from the germline V gene are KGHDR and SFDVKD. The length of the CDR3 is 12 residues. CDR3 amino acids: CATLAGARNPFF.

The V and J genes are TRBV28 and TRBJ2-2; TCRdb selects TRBD1, and the lack of DNA leaves this call unchecked. There are 16 residues in the CDR3. Germline loops: CDR1 MDHEN, CDR2 SYDVKM. Here the CDR3 reads CASSPLTGKNTGELFF.

This chain links TRBV24-1 with TRBJ1-2; TCRdb proposes TRBD1, but this gene call is untestable without DNA. Germline loops: CDR1 KGHDR, CDR2 SFDVKD. This CDR3 has 13 residues. The CDR3 sequence is CATSDGTFYGYTF.